The clone carrying this TCR beta chain was observed at least ten times. Its antigen remains unknown. TCR beta CDR3 sequences were amplified from RNA transcripts. Carried out on the TCR CDR3, a first-round RT-PCR used the HTBI primer set. In TCRdb, the multiplex PCR reads were re-called with MiXCR into one record per CDR3 protein. The top ten clones hold approximately 7.5% of a sample with roughly 420,000 distinct CDR3 sequences, approximately 14% of them seen once. The data stem from a study of T cells in Graves' hyperthyroidism and ophthalmopathy. This CDR3 has 15 amino acids. Germline V CDR1 and CDR2: SGHTS, YDEGEE. Trimming at V came to 4 bases and at J to 5 bases, leaving 10 bases not matched to a gene. Whole-study findings and limits: For ophthalmopathy, model prediction preceded onset by a median around 7 months.

Stable Graves' hyperthyroidism denoted no ophthalmopathy progression over 18 months. Uncontrolled infection, other autoimmune disease, pregnancy or lactation barred patients from enrollment. It was 8 to 10 ml of fresh peripheral blood that supplied the PBMCs. Sequencing was carried out using blood. This chain joins TRBV5-8 and TRBJ2-5, with TRBD2 identical over 8 bases. This clonotype was sampled from a woman between 18 and 29 years old with Graves' hyperthyroidism. CDR3 DNA: TGTGCCAGCAGCCTCGGGGGGGCGTCGTCGGAGACCCAGTACTTC. Translating gives CASSLGGASSETQYF.